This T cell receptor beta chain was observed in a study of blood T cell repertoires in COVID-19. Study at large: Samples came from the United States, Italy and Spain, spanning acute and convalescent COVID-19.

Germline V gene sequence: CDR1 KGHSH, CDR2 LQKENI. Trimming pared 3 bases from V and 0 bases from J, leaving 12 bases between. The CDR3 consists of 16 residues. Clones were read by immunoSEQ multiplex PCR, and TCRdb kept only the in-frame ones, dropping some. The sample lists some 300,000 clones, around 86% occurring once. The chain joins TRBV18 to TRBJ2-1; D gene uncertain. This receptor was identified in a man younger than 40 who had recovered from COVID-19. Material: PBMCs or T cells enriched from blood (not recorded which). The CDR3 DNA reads TGTGCCAGCTCACCTTCGCAGACAAGCTCCTACAATGAGCAGTTCTTC. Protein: CASSPSQTSSYNEQFF.